Included here is one T cell receptor beta chain sequence, with context. Antigen unknown. TCRdb passed the 5' RACE reads through MiXCR, listing each CDR3 protein once. The data contain 470,000 or so distinct CDR3 sequences, over 15% of them seen just once; the ten biggest clones take up approximately 13%. The entry originates in a study of T-cell memory formation after mild COVID-19. Overall study results and limits: A balance of CD4 and CD8 characterized clones contracting day 15 to 85, whereas later expanders leaned CD4+.

The trim removed 8 bases at V and 5 bases at J, leaving 11 bases unmatched. The CDR3 has 14 amino acids. Germline V gene data show CDR1 as LNHDA and CDR2 as SQIVND (reference sequence). This TCR was recovered from an adult woman who had mild COVID-19 (a few samples of this study predate the infection). Cell type and time point are not known. The sample was PBMCs or a T cell subset sorted from them (not recorded which). The rearrangement joins TRBV19 to TRBJ1-2; 7 bases line up with TRBD1. Here the CDR3 reads CASGDTGEGYGYTF. The CDR3 DNA reads TGTGCCAGTGGCGATACAGGGGAGGGGTATGGCTACACCTTC. The variable domain in full, completed from reference TRBV19 and TRBJ1-2, reads DGGITQSPKYLFRKEGQNVTLSCEQNLNHDAMYWYRQDPGQGLRLIYYSQIVNDFQKGDIAEGYSVSREKKESFPLTVTSAQKNPTAFYLCASGDTGEGYGYTFGSGTRLTVV.